The rows below give T cell receptor beta chains drawn from one sample of a study of cytomegalovirus exposure and HLA in healthy donors. Libraries were prepared by immunoSEQ multiplex PCR; TCRdb keeps only in-frame clonotypes and omits some of them. The sample records some 180,000 clones, approximately 80% being singletons. The sequencing sample was made of PBMCs. These receptors were obtained from a woman aged 25 to 45 in good health and CMV-seronegative. The CDR3 runs from the conserved cysteine through the conserved F or W. The D gene is left open where the match is weak. The listing skips clone size in some rows; elsewhere it reads once, few, many or a size class.

abundance: NA
j_gene: TRBJ2-1
v_gene: TRBV7-8
d_gene: TRBD1
CDR3aa: CASSLDRDRGDEQFF
CDR3nt: TGTGCCAGCAGCTTGGACCGGGACAGGGGCGATGAGCAGTTCTTC

abundance: NA
j_gene: TRBJ1-2
v_gene: TRBV6-5
d_gene: TRBD1
CDR3aa: CASSYSTGYDGYTF
CDR3nt: TGTGCCAGCAGTTACTCGACAGGGTACGATGGCTACACCTTC

abundance: once
j_gene: TRBJ1-1
v_gene: TRBV5-1
d_gene: NA
CDR3aa: CASSFLAGPETEAFF
CDR3nt: TGCGCCAGCAGCTTTTTGGCAGGGCCTGAAACTGAAGCTTTCTTT

abundance: NA
j_gene: TRBJ1-1
v_gene: TRBV6-5
d_gene: NA
CDR3aa: CASRGWVGGGTEAFF
CDR3nt: TGTGCCAGCAGGGGTTGGGTCGGGGGGGGCACTGAAGCTTTCTTT

abundance: NA
j_gene: TRBJ2-7
v_gene: TRBV6-5
d_gene: TRBD2
CDR3aa: CASSSAGGRGHREQYF
CDR3nt: TGTGCCAGCAGTTCAGCGGGGGGCAGGGGCCACCGCGAGCAGTACTTC

abundance: NA
j_gene: TRBJ1-2
v_gene: TRBV5-1
d_gene: NA
CDR3aa: CASSLTGNGGYPF
CDR3nt: TGCGCCAGCAGCTTGACAGGGAACGGTGGCTACCCCTTC

abundance: NA
j_gene: TRBJ2-3
v_gene: TRBV28
d_gene: NA
CDR3aa: CASRPHASDITDTQYF
CDR3nt: TGTGCCAGCAGGCCCCATGCTAGCGACATCACAGATACGCAGTATTTT

abundance: few
j_gene: TRBJ1-2
v_gene: TRBV30
d_gene: NA
CDR3aa: CAWSVPMRYTF
CDR3nt: TGTGCCTGGAGTGTACCTATGAGGTACACCTTC

abundance: NA
j_gene: TRBJ2-1
v_gene: TRBV6-1
d_gene: TRBD2
CDR3aa: CASSEMVAGYNEQFF
CDR3nt: TGTGCCAGCAGTGAGATGGTAGCGGGCTACAATGAGCAGTTCTTC

abundance: NA
j_gene: TRBJ1-4
v_gene: TRBV9
d_gene: NA
CDR3aa: CASSHPGVRPEKLFF
CDR3nt: TGTGCCAGCAGCCACCCAGGGGTTCGGCCTGAAAAACTGTTTTTT

abundance: few
j_gene: TRBJ1-1
v_gene: TRBV29-1
d_gene: TRBD1
CDR3aa: CSVAGGIVTTEAFF
CDR3nt: TGCAGCGTTGCAGGGGGAATCGTGACCACTGAAGCTTTCTTT

abundance: few
j_gene: TRBJ1-5
v_gene: TRBV28
d_gene: NA
CDR3aa: CASSFSGYDQPQHF
CDR3nt: TGTGCCAGCAGTTTTTCAGGGTACGATCAGCCCCAGCATTTT

abundance: NA
j_gene: TRBJ1-2
v_gene: TRBV2
d_gene: NA
CDR3aa: CASRFGDRYYGYTF
CDR3nt: TGTGCCAGCAGGTTCGGAGACAGATACTATGGCTACACCTTC

abundance: NA
j_gene: TRBJ1-5
v_gene: TRBV2
d_gene: TRBD1
CDR3aa: CASSRDRSQPQHF
CDR3nt: TGTGCCAGCAGTCGGGACAGAAGTCAGCCCCAGCATTTT